The 25 T cell receptor beta chains below all came from one sample that was sequenced in a study of blood T cell repertoires in COVID-19. The table came from immunoSEQ multiplex PCR; TCRdb's copy has only in-frame clones and leaves some out. The sample lists about 270,000 clones, about four fifths occurring once. Sequenced input: peripheral blood. The source of these receptors is a human donor with COVID-19, enrolled during active disease. The donor label of this sample is uncertain.

This clone was counted a single time. This CDR3 reads CASSIPVGNQPQHF. The CDR3 DNA reads as TGTGCCAGCAGTATACCAGTGGGCAATCAGCCCCAGCATTTT. The rearrangement links TRBV28 to TRBJ1-5; D not resolved. The V gene's germline CDR1 is MDHEN and CDR2 SYDVKM. This CDR3 comprises 14 residues. Trimming left V 5 bases short and J 2 bases short, with 10 bases between.

The rearrangement links TRBV10-3 to TRBJ2-2; 12 nucleotides line up with TRBD2. CDR1 ENHRY and CDR2 SYGVKD come from the germline V gene. Trimming cost V 6 bases and J 7 bases; bases outside gene matches: 9. The CDR3 is 16 amino acids. Here the CDR3 reads CAIRATSGSRGGELFF. As DNA, the CDR3 is TGTGCCATCAGGGCGACTAGCGGGAGCCGTGGCGGGGAGCTGTTTTTT.

V and J are TRBV30 and TRBJ1-1, with 8 bases fitting TRBD1. The CDR3 loop spans 13 amino acids. V was clipped by 7 bases and J by 0 bases; unmatched bases: 4. The V gene's germline CDR1 is GTSNPN and CDR2 SVGIG (reference sequence). Here the CDR3 reads CAFRQGMNTEAFF. The DNA of the CDR3 is TGTGCCTTCAGACAGGGGATGAACACTGAAGCTTTCTTT.

The chain recombines TRBV30 with TRBJ2-1, with TRBD2 identical over 10 bases. Unmatched junction bases numbered 11, after V lost 3 bases and J lost 6 bases. CDR3 size: 16 residues. CDR1 GTSNPN and CDR2 SVGIG come from the germline V gene (reference sequence). CDR3 region: CAWRQRTSGLGNEQFF. The CDR3 nucleotides read TGTGCCTGGAGACAAAGGACTAGCGGATTGGGCAATGAGCAGTTCTTC.

Of note for this clone: This sample includes further DNA sequences coding for the same CDR3. The chain joins TRBV11-2 to TRBJ1-1, with 7 positions matching TRBD1. V was pared by 1 base and J by 8 bases, with 1 base of the junction left unmatched. Germline loops: CDR1 SGHAT, CDR2 FQNNGV. The CDR3 runs 12 residues. The CDR3 here is CASSLGQGEAFF. CDR3 DNA sequence: TGTGCCAGCAGCTTAGGACAGGGAGAAGCTTTCTTT.

The J gene is TRBJ2-3, the V gene TRBV18, with 13 bases fitting TRBD2. Germline CDR1 and CDR2: KGHSH and LQKENI. Trimming removed 0 bases from V and 6 bases from J; junction bases left unmatched: 12. The CDR3 runs 19 residues. The CDR3 sequence: CASSPPDRMTSGRSDTQYF. The CDR3 coding sequence is TGTGCCAGCTCACCACCAGACAGGATGACTAGCGGGAGGTCGGATACGCAGTATTTT.

This sequence joins TRBV6-5 and TRBJ2-7; 7 bases align to TRBD2. The germline V gene has CDR1 MNHEY and CDR2 SVGAGI. CDR3 size: 16 residues. J gave up 3 bases and V 4 bases, and 12 bases lay outside the gene matches. The CDR3 DNA is TGTGCCAGCAGTTCAACCGGGACTACACTCCGCTACGAGCAGTACTTC. As protein: CASSSTGTTLRYEQYF.

The rearrangement links TRBV15 to TRBJ2-2, with 8 bases aligning to TRBD1. Trimming removed 8 bases from V and 0 bases from J; junction bases left unmatched: 5. The germline gives CDR1 LNHNV, CDR2 YYDKDF (reference sequence). The CDR3 spans 15 residues. The CDR3: CATAVTGANTGELFF. The CDR3 region has the DNA TGTGCCACCGCGGTGACAGGGGCGAACACCGGGGAGCTGTTTTTT.

This CDR3 is CASSPNSGVGTNEKLFF. Here the CDR3 DNA reads TGTGCCAGCTCACCGAACTCGGGGGTCGGGACTAATGAAAAACTGTTTTTT. The chain combines TRBV18 with TRBJ1-4; TRBD1 might be the D (5 bases). CDR3 size: 17 residues. Deletions cut 3 bases from V and 2 bases from J, with 16 bases between. CDR1 and CDR2 (germline): KGHSH, LQKENI.

The CDR3 region is CASSRGLAGGPSSYNEQFF. The CDR3 DNA reads TGTGCCAGCAGCCGAGGACTAGCGGGAGGCCCTAGCTCCTACAATGAGCAGTTCTTC. The chain is built from TRBV6-6 and TRBJ2-1, with TRBD2 matching 14 bases. CDR3 size: 19 residues. The trim removed 6 bases at V and 0 bases at J, leaving 10 bases unmatched. CDR1 is MNHNY and CDR2 is SVGAGI in the germline V gene (reference sequence).

V is TRBV28 and J is TRBJ2-5; D perhaps matches TRBD1 (5 bases). CDR3 size: 14 residues. CDR1 is MDHEN, CDR2 SYDVKM, per germline. The germline V and J ends were trimmed by 6 bases and 1 base, with 12 bases remaining between them. The CDR3: CASRPQGIQETQYF. The DNA of the CDR3 is TGTGCCAGCAGGCCTCAGGGAATCCAAGAGACCCAGTACTTC.

This clone appeared a few times. The rearrangement links TRBV19 to TRBJ2-7; TRBD2 matches 8 bases. CDR1 is LNHDA and CDR2 is SQIVND in the germline V gene (reference sequence). The CDR3 totals 17 residues. V was pared by 1 base and J by 6 bases, with 14 bases of the junction left unmatched. CDR3 residues: CASSIVGAGGSRSEQYF. The DNA for the CDR3 is TGTGCCAGTAGTATAGTCGGGGCGGGAGGCTCGAGGAGCGAGCAGTACTTC.

V is TRBV18 and J is TRBJ1-1, with TRBD1 matching over 7 bases. Germline V gene lookup returns CDR1 KGHSH and CDR2 LQKENI. CDR3 length equals 14 residues. V shed 6 bases, J shed 2 bases, and the junction held 6 bases outside the gene matches. In DNA, the CDR3 is TGTGCCAGCTCCCTCCGGGACAGTAACACTGAAGCTTTCTTT. The encoded protein is CASSLRDSNTEAFF.

The rearrangement uses TRBV19 and TRBJ2-2; 8 bases line up with TRBD1. Germline V gene lookup returns CDR1 LNHDA and CDR2 SQIVND (reference sequence). The trim removed 7 bases at V and 1 base at J, leaving 5 bases unmatched. There are 15 residues in the CDR3. The CDR3 region is CASNSGTGNTGELFF. The CDR3 DNA reads TGTGCCAGTAATAGTGGGACAGGGAACACCGGGGAGCTGTTTTTT.

This rearrangement joins TRBV5-1 to TRBJ2-3; possible D gene TRBD2, 5 bases. The CDR3 contains 14 residues. V shed 0 bases and J shed 8 bases, with 13 bases lying between them. Germline V gene lookup returns CDR1 SGHRS and CDR2 YFSETQ. CDR3 bases: TGCGCCAGCAGCTTGGGGACTGCCCGCCTTACGCAGTATTTT. Residues: CASSLGTARLTQYF.

The chain employs TRBV7-3 and TRBJ2-6, with TRBD1 matching 9 bases. The V and J ends lost 1 base and 0 bases, in that order; junction bases with no gene match: 7. CDR1 SGHTA and CDR2 FQGTGA come from the germline V gene. There are 19 residues in the CDR3. The DNA of the CDR3 is TGTGCCAGCAGCTTAATACGCGGGACAGGGCTCTCTGGGGCCAACGTCCTGACTTTC. Translated: CASSLIRGTGLSGANVLTF. Filled out from reference TRBV7-3 and TRBJ2-6, the complete variable domain reads GAGVSQTPSNKVTEKGKYVELRCDPISGHTALYWYRQSLGQGPEFLIYFQGTGAADDSGLPNDRFFAVRPEGSVSTLKIQRTERGDSAVYLCASSLIRGTGLSGANVLTFGAGSRLTVL.

V and J are TRBV11-3 and TRBJ2-7; tentatively, D is TRBD2 (5 bases). Germline V gives CDR1 SGHNT, CDR2 YENEEA. The CDR3 has 14 residues. V gave up 5 bases and J gave up 3 bases, with 14 bases separating them. CDR3 sequence reads: CASSVSGEYYEQYF. The CDR3 bases are TGTGCCAGCAGCGTATCCGGGGAATACTACGAGCAGTACTTC.

The chain carries TRBV9 and TRBJ1-5; D unclear. CDR3 length: 14 residues. CDR1 SGDLS and CDR2 YYNGEE come from the germline V gene. Trimming shortened V by 0 bases and J by 5 bases, and 9 bases separated the two germline ends. The CDR3 loop reads CASSVEPGDQPQHF. The CDR3 coding sequence is TGTGCCAGCAGCGTAGAACCCGGAGATCAGCCCCAGCATTTT. Full variable domain (remainder filled in from reference TRBV9 and TRBJ1-5): DSGVTQTPKHLITATGQRVTLRCSPRSGDLSVYWYQQSLDQGLQFLIQYYNGEERAKGNILERFSAQQFPDLHSELNLSSLELGDSALYFCASSVEPGDQPQHFGDGTRLSIL.

The chain recombines TRBV7-2 with TRBJ2-3; 9 bases agree with TRBD2. This CDR3 is built from 15 residues. Trimming cost V 5 bases and J 2 bases; bases outside gene matches: 5. Germline assignment: CDR1 SGHTA and CDR2 FQGNSA. CDR3 region: CASSQSSGTTDTQYF. The CDR3 region has the DNA TGTGCCAGCAGCCAATCTAGCGGGACCACAGATACGCAGTATTTT.

The V and J genes are TRBV5-1 and TRBJ2-3, with 8 bases fitting TRBD1. Germline CDR1 reads SGHRS; CDR2 reads YFSETQ. J lost 1 base, V lost 5 bases, and 6 bases had no gene match. The CDR3 sequence is 15 residues long. Here the CDR3 reads CASSLQGEGTDTQYF. The CDR3 DNA reads as TGCGCCAGCAGTCTACAGGGGGAAGGCACAGATACGCAGTATTTT.

The chain couples TRBV5-6 to TRBJ1-4; tentatively, D is TRBD1 (6 bases). The CDR3 loop spans 15 amino acids. Germline CDR1 SGHDT, CDR2 YYEEEE. The germline V and J ends were trimmed by 0 bases and 3 bases, with 9 bases remaining between them. CDR3 in amino acids: CASSLADRPNEKLFF. Here the CDR3 DNA reads TGTGCCAGCAGCTTGGCCGACAGGCCTAATGAAAAACTGTTTTTT.

This chain uses TRBV6-5 with TRBJ2-2, with D perhaps TRBD1 (5 bases). Trimming shortened V by 6 bases and J by 2 bases, and 13 bases separated the two germline ends. Germline-derived CDR1 and CDR2 are MNHEY and SVGAGI. The CDR3 sequence is 15 residues long. CDR3 in DNA: TGTGCCAGCAGAGAGTCAGGGCTAAACACCGGGGAGCTGTTTTTT. This sequence encodes CASRESGLNTGELFF.

The chain is built from TRBV19 and TRBJ2-7; 7 bases align to TRBD1. Unmatched junction bases numbered 6, after V lost 4 bases and J lost 3 bases. In germline, CDR1 is LNHDA, CDR2 SQIVND (reference sequence). The CDR3 extends over 14 amino acids. Here the CDR3 reads CASSNGNRGYEQYF. CDR3 DNA: TGTGCCAGTAGTAACGGGAACAGGGGCTACGAGCAGTACTTC. Looking up the rest from reference TRBV19 and TRBJ2-7 gives the full variable domain: DGGITQSPKYLFRKEGQNVTLSCEQNLNHDAMYWYRQDPGQGLRLIYYSQIVNDFQKGDIAEGYSVSREKKESFPLTVTSAQKNPTAFYLCASSNGNRGYEQYFGPGTRLTVT.

The chain uses TRBV6-5 and TRBJ1-3, with D unresolved. Germline V lookup: CDR1 MNHEY, CDR2 SVGAGI. V shed 2 bases and J shed 2 bases, with 10 bases lying between them. The CDR3 is 15 residues long. CDR3 region: CASSYRRPTGNTIYF. CDR3 in DNA: TGTGCCAGCAGTTACCGGAGGCCTACTGGAAACACCATATATTTT.

The table lists this clone with a few counts. The chain joins TRBV7-2 to TRBJ2-3, with 11 nucleotides matching TRBD2. J gave up 6 bases and V 5 bases, and 7 bases lay outside the gene matches. CDR3 length equals 15 residues. Germline CDR1 is SGHTA and CDR2 is FQGNSA. The CDR3 nucleotides are TGTGCCAGCAGCAACCTAGCGGGAGGCTGGGATACGCAGTATTTT. It encodes CASSNLAGGWDTQYF.